This TCR beta chain originates from a study of blood T cell repertoires in COVID-19. As handled by the study authors: Reference gene primer amplification gave nucleated cell count estimates. The repertoire was sequenced with immunoSEQ multiplex PCR; TCRdb's copy has only in-frame clones and lacks some. The D gene and trimming were derived from the DNA, and the V and J assignments and clone size from that table. In the table there are just under 350,000 clones, approximately 82% of which are singletons. CDR3 size: 15 residues. CDR1 and CDR2 (germline): LNHNV, YYDKDF (reference sequence). V lost 1 base, J lost 2 bases, and 2 bases stayed unmatched.

Sequenced: peripheral blood. This chain uses TRBV15 with TRBJ2-1; 7 nucleotides line up with TRBD1. The receptor's source is a man aged 30-40 years with active or convalescent COVID-19. CDR3: CATSRGDSTYNEQFF. The CDR3 coding sequence is TGTGCCACCAGCAGAGGGGACAGTACCTACAATGAGCAGTTCTTC.